These T cell receptor beta chains were read from a single sample in a study of identical twins. From the 5' RACE reads, TCRdb called clonotypes with MiXCR, one entry per CDR3 protein. Here the sample spans approximately 490,000 distinct CDR3 sequences, approximately 20% being singletons. The data were also submitted as part of a second study, on yellow fever vaccine responses in identical twins.

Sequences were obtained from CD4+ T cells sorted from blood. These receptors all come from a young woman in good health. Both conserved end residues are trimmed from each CDR3.

cdr3_aa j_call v_call
ASRREVAYEQY TRBJ2-7 TRBV5-5
ASSPPPAGTYEQY TRBJ2-7 TRBV5-5
ASRWDLWNTEAF TRBJ1-1 TRBV7-9
ASSPRGNTEAF TRBJ1-1 TRBV18
ASRVDLSGDTQY TRBJ2-3 TRBV2
ASSQDQGPGGYT TRBJ1-2 TRBV3-1
ASSPFRGVVNEQY TRBJ2-7 TRBV6-1
ASSRSGTDRIADTQY TRBJ2-3 TRBV4-1
ASSVASSPLH TRBJ1-6 TRBV9
SVRVRTRGLADTQY TRBJ2-3 TRBV29-1
ASSHRRSPNSPLH TRBJ1-6 TRBV14
SARAGSGYYGYT TRBJ1-2 TRBV20-1
ASSPGLSGYT TRBJ1-2 TRBV9
ASSSQGDLSNQPQH TRBJ1-5 TRBV12-3/TRBV12-4
ASSPPGQGGEGYT TRBJ1-2 TRBV5-6
ASLQGGANTGELF TRBJ2-2 TRBV18
ASSQGLLQETQY TRBJ2-5 TRBV4-1
ASARSAYNEQF TRBJ2-1 TRBV2
ASSGNRGGNQPQH TRBJ1-5 TRBV5-6
SASDRVKYL TRBJ2-1 TRBV20-1
SARGTGWTEAF TRBJ1-1 TRBV20-1
ASSLAGKETQY TRBJ2-5 TRBV5-1
ASTPVRAGAYNEQF TRBJ2-1 TRBV27
ASSPPLLGLNTEAF TRBJ1-1 TRBV18
ASSPTGLNEQF TRBJ2-1 TRBV7-2
ASSLSGTPSGIEQF TRBJ2-1 TRBV7-9
SARDGSGGRNPDTQY TRBJ2-3 TRBV20-1
ASSLVGTVGSYNEQF TRBJ2-1 TRBV7-2
ATSRGTGDNEQF TRBJ2-1 TRBV15
AISAQQGRGTEAF TRBJ1-1 TRBV10-3